This is a list of T cell receptor beta chains from one sample in a study of neurological immune-mediated disorders. TCRdb ran MiXCR on the 5' RACE reads and lists one entry per CDR3 protein. The data show roughly 45,000 distinct CDR3 sequences, roughly 13% seen once. Source material: PBMCs. These receptors came from a man aged 25 to 40 in good health. Both conserved end residues are part of each CDR3. The D gene is left open where the match is weak. Some rows have no size entry. The others give once, few or many, or a class for an expanded clone.

d_gene: -; j_gene: TRBJ1-1; v_gene: TRBV27; abundance: many; CDR3aa: CASSSDEPLDDTEAFF; CDR3nt: TGTGCCAGCAGTTCGGACGAGCCGTTGGACGACACTGAAGCTTTCTTT
d_gene: TRBD2; j_gene: TRBJ2-3; v_gene: TRBV6-1; abundance: many; CDR3aa: CASSEYPSGRATDTQYF; CDR3nt: TGTGCCAGCAGTGAATATCCCAGCGGGAGGGCCACAGATACGCAGTATTTT
d_gene: TRBD1; j_gene: TRBJ1-6; v_gene: TRBV6-2/TRBV6-3; abundance: many; CDR3aa: CASRTTGRGSYNSPLHF; CDR3nt: TGTGCCAGCAGAACGACAGGGCGAGGGTCCTATAATTCACCCCTCCACTTT
d_gene: TRBD1; j_gene: TRBJ2-6; v_gene: TRBV10-3; abundance: -; CDR3aa: CAISGDRGPVANVLTF; CDR3nt: TGTGCCATCAGTGGAGACAGGGGTCCTGTGGCCAACGTCCTGACTTTC
d_gene: -; j_gene: TRBJ2-2; v_gene: TRBV3-1; abundance: many; CDR3aa: CASSSLEPGELFF; CDR3nt: TGTGCCAGCAGCTCCCTGGAACCCGGGGAGCTGTTTTTT
d_gene: TRBD1; j_gene: TRBJ2-3; v_gene: TRBV29-1; abundance: many; CDR3aa: CSVEERTGPDTQYF; CDR3nt: TGCAGCGTTGAAGAAAGGACAGGGCCCGATACGCAGTATTTT
d_gene: TRBD1; j_gene: TRBJ1-4; v_gene: TRBV20-1; abundance: many; CDR3aa: CSARVQGVEKLFF; CDR3nt: TGCAGTGCTAGAGTACAGGGGGTTGAAAAACTGTTTTTT
d_gene: TRBD1; j_gene: TRBJ2-2; v_gene: TRBV20-1; abundance: many; CDR3aa: CSATRQGANTGELFF; CDR3nt: TGCAGTGCTACCCGACAGGGGGCCAACACCGGGGAGCTGTTTTTT
d_gene: TRBD1; j_gene: TRBJ1-5; v_gene: TRBV20-1; abundance: medium-sized; CDR3aa: CSASETGGQPQHF; CDR3nt: TGCAGTGCTAGTGAGACAGGGGGTCAGCCCCAGCATTTT
d_gene: -; j_gene: TRBJ2-1; v_gene: TRBV20-1; abundance: medium-sized; CDR3aa: CSASGRVSYNEQFF; CDR3nt: TGCAGTGCTAGCGGGAGAGTTTCCTACAATGAGCAGTTCTTC
d_gene: -; j_gene: TRBJ2-1; v_gene: TRBV5-1; abundance: many; CDR3aa: CASSHQLAEAVNEQFF; CDR3nt: TGCGCCAGCAGCCACCAACTTGCGGAAGCCGTCAATGAGCAGTTCTTC
d_gene: -; j_gene: TRBJ2-5; v_gene: TRBV14; abundance: -; CDR3aa: CASSHGTKETQYF; CDR3nt: TGTGCCAGCAGCCATGGGACGAAAGAGACCCAGTACTTC
d_gene: TRBD2; j_gene: TRBJ2-1; v_gene: TRBV11-3; abundance: many; CDR3aa: CASSGRLAGAPLDEQFF; CDR3nt: TGTGCCAGCAGCGGCCGACTAGCGGGAGCCCCCCTGGATGAGCAGTTCTTC
d_gene: TRBD2; j_gene: TRBJ2-5; v_gene: TRBV29-1; abundance: many; CDR3aa: CSETSGSRETQYF; CDR3nt: TGCAGCGAGACTAGCGGGAGTCGAGAGACCCAGTACTTC
d_gene: -; j_gene: TRBJ2-2; v_gene: TRBV5-1; abundance: many; CDR3aa: CASSETYTGELFF; CDR3nt: TGCGCCAGCAGCGAGACATACACCGGGGAGCTGTTTTTT
d_gene: -; j_gene: TRBJ1-1; v_gene: TRBV27; abundance: many; CDR3aa: CASSAGGGSGHTEAFF; CDR3nt: TGTGCCAGCAGTGCTGGGGGTGGGTCGGGCCACACTGAAGCTTTCTTT
d_gene: -; j_gene: TRBJ2-3; v_gene: TRBV28; abundance: many; CDR3aa: CASSLGTPSTDTQYF; CDR3nt: TGTGCCAGCAGTTTAGGGACACCGAGCACAGATACGCAGTATTTT
d_gene: -; j_gene: TRBJ1-1; v_gene: TRBV6-6; abundance: many; CDR3aa: CASSYLGAGTEAFF; CDR3nt: TGTGCCAGCAGTTACTTGGGGGCAGGCACTGAAGCTTTCTTT
d_gene: TRBD2; j_gene: TRBJ2-1; v_gene: TRBV20-1; abundance: many; CDR3aa: CSAPETSGRASGNEQFF; CDR3nt: TGCAGTGCTCCCGAGACTAGCGGGAGGGCGTCGGGGAATGAGCAGTTCTTC
d_gene: -; j_gene: TRBJ2-3; v_gene: TRBV19; abundance: many; CDR3aa: CASSMGNTQYF; CDR3nt: TGTGCCAGTAGTATGGGGAATACGCAGTATTTT
d_gene: -; j_gene: TRBJ2-1; v_gene: TRBV7-9; abundance: many; CDR3aa: CASSLGAYNEQFF; CDR3nt: TGTGCCAGCAGCTTAGGGGCCTACAATGAGCAGTTCTTC
d_gene: -; j_gene: TRBJ2-1; v_gene: TRBV7-3; abundance: -; CDR3aa: CASSLGAGQRTDNEQFF; CDR3nt: TGTGCCAGCAGCTTAGGAGCGGGACAGAGAACCGACAATGAGCAGTTCTTC
d_gene: -; j_gene: TRBJ2-7; v_gene: TRBV7-9; abundance: -; CDR3aa: CASSPRGGRRTTHEAYEQYF; CDR3nt: TGTGCCAGCAGCCCCCGTGGCGGCAGGAGAACGACCCACGAAGCCTACGAGCAGTACTTC
d_gene: -; j_gene: TRBJ2-1; v_gene: TRBV5-1; abundance: many; CDR3aa: CATRASRNNEQFF; CDR3nt: TGCGCCACCAGGGCCTCGCGGAACAATGAGCAGTTCTTC
d_gene: -; j_gene: TRBJ2-7; v_gene: TRBV29-1; abundance: many; CDR3aa: CRMNMRPSGEQYF; CDR3nt: TGCAGGATGAACATGAGGCCCTCAGGCGAGCAGTACTTC
d_gene: -; j_gene: TRBJ2-1; v_gene: TRBV12-3/TRBV12-4; abundance: many; CDR3aa: CASSAWGGTFPGEQFF; CDR3nt: TGTGCCAGCAGTGCCTGGGGCGGGACGTTCCCCGGTGAGCAGTTCTTC
d_gene: -; j_gene: TRBJ2-5; v_gene: TRBV5-1; abundance: many; CDR3aa: CASSLAPLETQYF; CDR3nt: TGCGCCAGCAGCCTGGCCCCGTTGGAGACCCAGTACTTC
d_gene: TRBD2; j_gene: TRBJ2-1; v_gene: TRBV20-1; abundance: many; CDR3aa: CSASGGSIQFF; CDR3nt: TGCAGTGCTAGCGGCGGGAGTATCCAGTTCTTC
d_gene: TRBD1; j_gene: TRBJ2-6; v_gene: TRBV18; abundance: -; CDR3aa: CASSPTGVVTGANVLTF; CDR3nt: TGTGCCAGCTCACCGACAGGGGTAGTAACTGGGGCCAACGTCCTGACTTTC
d_gene: TRBD2; j_gene: TRBJ2-7; v_gene: TRBV4-1; abundance: many; CDR3aa: CASSHLSGLADEQYF; CDR3nt: TGCGCCAGCAGCCACCTCTCGGGACTAGCTGATGAGCAGTACTTC
d_gene: -; j_gene: TRBJ2-2; v_gene: TRBV5-1; abundance: once; CDR3aa: CASSSQTTGELFF; CDR3nt: TGCGCCAGCAGCTCACAGACCACCGGGGAGCTGTTTTTT
d_gene: -; j_gene: TRBJ1-1; v_gene: TRBV3-1; abundance: -; CDR3aa: CSSSQEWAVTFF; CDR3nt: TGTTCCAGCAGCCAAGAATGGGCAGTGACTTTCTTT
d_gene: -; j_gene: TRBJ1-2; v_gene: TRBV10-3; abundance: few; CDR3aa: CAIRQAKNYGYTF; CDR3nt: TGTGCCATTCGACAGGCTAAAAACTATGGCTACACCTTC
d_gene: TRBD2; j_gene: TRBJ2-7; v_gene: TRBV7-6; abundance: many; CDR3aa: CASSPSGHRYEQYF; CDR3nt: TGTGCCAGCAGCCCTAGCGGGCACCGCTACGAGCAGTACTTC
d_gene: -; j_gene: TRBJ2-7; v_gene: TRBV28; abundance: many; CDR3aa: CASSLFNYEQYF; CDR3nt: TGTGCCAGCAGTTTATTCAACTACGAGCAGTACTTC
d_gene: TRBD2; j_gene: TRBJ2-3; v_gene: TRBV29-1; abundance: -; CDR3aa: CSVAGAGGRTDTQYF; CDR3nt: TGCAGCGTTGCAGGAGCGGGGGGCCGCACAGATACGCAGTATTTT
d_gene: -; j_gene: TRBJ2-7; v_gene: TRBV28; abundance: many; CDR3aa: CASSWRYEQYF; CDR3nt: TGTGCCAGCAGTTGGAGGTACGAGCAGTACTTC
d_gene: TRBD1; j_gene: TRBJ2-7; v_gene: TRBV27; abundance: many; CDR3aa: CASSLSWDRVYEQYF; CDR3nt: TGTGCCAGCAGTTTATCGTGGGACAGAGTCTACGAGCAGTACTTC
d_gene: -; j_gene: TRBJ1-1; v_gene: TRBV20-1; abundance: many; CDR3aa: CSASEPLLNTEAFF; CDR3nt: TGCAGTGCTAGCGAACCCCTGCTGAACACTGAAGCTTTCTTT
d_gene: TRBD1; j_gene: TRBJ2-7; v_gene: TRBV18; abundance: many; CDR3aa: CASSRDRGLYEQYF; CDR3nt: TGTGCCAGCTCACGGGACAGGGGGCTCTACGAGCAGTACTTC
d_gene: -; j_gene: TRBJ2-3; v_gene: TRBV7-9; abundance: many; CDR3aa: CASRDPEKSTDTQYF; CDR3nt: TGTGCCAGCAGGGACCCGGAAAAGAGCACAGATACGCAGTATTTT
d_gene: -; j_gene: TRBJ2-1; v_gene: TRBV5-6; abundance: many; CDR3aa: CASSLLVTYNNEQFF; CDR3nt: TGTGCCAGCAGCTTGCTCGTGACCTACAACAATGAGCAGTTCTTC
d_gene: TRBD1; j_gene: TRBJ1-1; v_gene: TRBV5-1; abundance: many; CDR3aa: CASSPRQGDTEAFF; CDR3nt: TGCGCCAGCAGCCCCCGGCAGGGGGACACTGAAGCTTTCTTT
d_gene: TRBD1; j_gene: TRBJ1-5; v_gene: TRBV3-1; abundance: many; CDR3aa: CASSQDKPGQGVRPQHF; CDR3nt: TGTGCCAGCAGCCAAGACAAACCGGGACAGGGGGTCCGGCCCCAGCATTTT
d_gene: TRBD2; j_gene: TRBJ2-7; v_gene: TRBV7-3; abundance: many; CDR3aa: CASSFGSGRFYEQYF; CDR3nt: TGTGCCAGCAGCTTTGGGAGCGGGAGGTTCTACGAGCAGTACTTC
d_gene: -; j_gene: TRBJ2-2; v_gene: TRBV12-3/TRBV12-4; abundance: many; CDR3aa: CASAGQFNTGELFF; CDR3nt: TGTGCCAGCGCGGGACAATTCAACACCGGGGAGCTGTTTTTT
d_gene: TRBD2; j_gene: TRBJ2-7; v_gene: TRBV6-5; abundance: many; CDR3aa: CASGTLAGGPWDSEQYF; CDR3nt: TGTGCCAGCGGAACCCTAGCGGGAGGGCCGTGGGATAGCGAGCAGTACTTC
d_gene: -; j_gene: TRBJ1-5; v_gene: TRBV5-1; abundance: many; CDR3aa: CASTPWFQGRGAQHF; CDR3nt: TGCGCCAGCACCCCTTGGTTTCAGGGGCGAGGGGCCCAGCATTTT
d_gene: -; j_gene: TRBJ2-2; v_gene: TRBV20-1; abundance: many; CDR3aa: CSARTPGSGEVGELFF; CDR3nt: TGCAGTGCTAGAACACCTGGCTCCGGGGAAGTCGGGGAGCTGTTTTTT
d_gene: -; j_gene: TRBJ2-7; v_gene: TRBV5-1; abundance: few; CDR3aa: CASSFPGSYEQYF; CDR3nt: TGCGCCAGCAGCTTTCCAGGGTCGTACGAGCAGTACTTC
d_gene: TRBD1; j_gene: TRBJ1-5; v_gene: TRBV4-2; abundance: -; CDR3aa: CASSPTGAPERAQHF; CDR3nt: TGTGCCAGCAGCCCAACAGGGGCCCCGGAAAGGGCCCAGCATTTT
d_gene: TRBD1; j_gene: TRBJ2-1; v_gene: TRBV28; abundance: many; CDR3aa: CASSVRDRVINEQFF; CDR3nt: TGTGCCAGCAGTGTGCGGGACAGGGTCATCAATGAGCAGTTCTTC
d_gene: TRBD1; j_gene: TRBJ1-2; v_gene: TRBV5-1; abundance: many; CDR3aa: CASSLARTDRGDGYTF; CDR3nt: TGCGCCAGCAGCTTGGCCCGCACGGACAGGGGAGATGGCTACACCTTC
d_gene: -; j_gene: TRBJ2-6; v_gene: TRBV9; abundance: many; CDR3aa: CASSLQGTSAANVLTF; CDR3nt: TGTGCCAGCAGCCTTCAGGGGACCTCTGCGGCCAACGTCCTGACTTTC
d_gene: -; j_gene: TRBJ2-3; v_gene: TRBV5-1; abundance: many; CDR3aa: CASSLDRITDTQYF; CDR3nt: TGCGCCAGCAGCTTGGACAGGATCACAGATACGCAGTATTTT